This T cell receptor beta chain was found in a study of OX40 agonist ivuxolimab in advanced cancers. TCRdb's copy holds only in-frame clones and misses some; the assay was immunoSEQ multiplex PCR. The repertoire holds tens of thousands of clones, with more than 80% as singletons. The CDR3 runs 16 residues. The receptor comes from an adult with an advanced solid tumor such as melanoma, head and neck, liver or kidney cancer. This chain uses TRBV21-1 with TRBJ1-1; the D call TRBD1 from the table was never checked on the DNA. TRBV21-1 is tagged as a pseudogene. The source was CD4+ or CD8+ T cells sorted from blood, collected in a trial of the OX40 agonist ivuxolimab. The chain's CDR3 is CASSNRIRGQGAEAFF. The CDR3 nucleotides read TGTGCCAGCAGCAATAGAATCAGGGGTCAAGGCGCTGAAGCTTTCTTT.